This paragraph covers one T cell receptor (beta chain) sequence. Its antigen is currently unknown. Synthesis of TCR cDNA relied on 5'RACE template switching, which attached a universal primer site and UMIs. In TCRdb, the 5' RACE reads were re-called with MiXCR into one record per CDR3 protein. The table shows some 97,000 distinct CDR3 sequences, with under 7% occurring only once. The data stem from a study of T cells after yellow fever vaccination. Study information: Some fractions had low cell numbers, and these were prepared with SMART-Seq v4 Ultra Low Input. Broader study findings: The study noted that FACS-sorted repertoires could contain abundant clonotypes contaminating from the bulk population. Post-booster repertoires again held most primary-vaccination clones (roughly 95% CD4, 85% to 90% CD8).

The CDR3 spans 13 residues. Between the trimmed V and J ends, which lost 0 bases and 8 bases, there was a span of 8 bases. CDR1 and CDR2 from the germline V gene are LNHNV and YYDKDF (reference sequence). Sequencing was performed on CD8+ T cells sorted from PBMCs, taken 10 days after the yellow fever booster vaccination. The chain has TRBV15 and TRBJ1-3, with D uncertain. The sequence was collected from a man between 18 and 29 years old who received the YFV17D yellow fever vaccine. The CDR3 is CATSRDLSDTIYF. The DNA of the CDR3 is TGTGCCACCAGCAGAGACCTTTCGGACACCATATATTTT.